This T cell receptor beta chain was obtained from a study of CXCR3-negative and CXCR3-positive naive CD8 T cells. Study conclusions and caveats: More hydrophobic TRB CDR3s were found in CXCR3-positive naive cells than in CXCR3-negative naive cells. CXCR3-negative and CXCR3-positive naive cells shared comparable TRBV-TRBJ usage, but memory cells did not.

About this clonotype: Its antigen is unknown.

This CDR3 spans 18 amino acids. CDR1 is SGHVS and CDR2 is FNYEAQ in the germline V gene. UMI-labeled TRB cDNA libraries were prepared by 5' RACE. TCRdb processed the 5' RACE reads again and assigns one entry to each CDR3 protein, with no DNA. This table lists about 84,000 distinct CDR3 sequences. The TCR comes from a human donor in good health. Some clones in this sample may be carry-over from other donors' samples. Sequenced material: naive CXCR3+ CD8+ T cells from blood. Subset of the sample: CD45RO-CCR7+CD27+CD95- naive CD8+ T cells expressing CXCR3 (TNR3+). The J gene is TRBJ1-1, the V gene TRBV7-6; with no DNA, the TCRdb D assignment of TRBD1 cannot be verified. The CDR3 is CASSLEPGTGWRATEAFF. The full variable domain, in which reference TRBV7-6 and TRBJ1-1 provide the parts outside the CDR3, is GAGVSQSPRYKVTKRGQDVALRCDPISGHVSLYWYRQALGQGPEFLTYFNYEAQQDKSGLPNDRFSAERPEGSISTLTIQRTEQRDSAMYRCASSLEPGTGWRATEAFFGQGTRLTVV.